A single sample gave rise to the 32 T cell receptor beta chains below, sequenced in a study of blood T cell repertoires in COVID-19. TCRdb's table, derived via immunoSEQ multiplex PCR, lists solely in-frame clones and lacks some. This table has fewer than 60,000 clones, roughly 89% appearing once. Input material: peripheral blood. These TCRs come from a woman aged 55-69 years with COVID-19, enrolled during active disease.

The chain links TRBV9 to TRBJ1-2, with 10 bases matching TRBD1. The CDR3 has 18 residues. V lost 3 bases, J lost 0 bases, and 11 bases stayed unmatched. The germline V gene encodes CDR1 SGDLS and CDR2 YYNGEE. The CDR3 here is CASSEGEWGQGTNYGYTF. The CDR3 DNA reads as TGTGCCAGCAGCGAAGGGGAGTGGGGACAGGGGACTAACTATGGCTACACCTTC.

This CDR3 is CSVVLGNTIYF. CDR3 bases: TGCAGCGTCGTACTTGGAAACACCATATATTTT. J is TRBJ1-3 and V is TRBV29-1, with D uncertain. Germline CDR1 is SQVTM and CDR2 is ANQGSEA. This CDR3 has 11 residues. V was pared by 6 bases and J by 3 bases, with 6 bases between.

The chain links TRBV24-1 to TRBJ2-1, with D perhaps TRBD2 (6 bases). The CDR3 consists of 16 residues. Germline values: CDR1 KGHDR, CDR2 SFDVKD. V lost 1 base and J 6 bases, leaving 15 bases between the germline ends. CDR3 coding DNA: TGTGCCACCAGTGATTTAAGATTCGGGGGAAGCAATGAGCAGTTCTTC. This gives the protein CATSDLRFGGSNEQFF.

V gene TRBV28 combines with J gene TRBJ1-1; D is unclear. Trimming stripped 10 bases from V and 6 bases from J, with 21 bases between. The V gene's germline CDR1 is MDHEN and CDR2 SYDVKM. The CDR3 loop spans 14 amino acids. The CDR3 nucleotides read TGTGCCACCTCTCGGGTTTTTGGAGACGCTGAAGCTTTCTTT. It yields the protein CATSRVFGDAEAFF.

V gene TRBV19 combines with J gene TRBJ2-3; TRBD1 matches 11 bases. There are 15 residues in the CDR3. The V gene end was trimmed by 5 bases and the J gene end by 5 bases; junction bases not matched to a gene: 6. The germline CDR1 and CDR2 sequences are LNHDA and SQIVND (reference sequence). The CDR3 loop is CASSDSGTGGDTQYF. CDR3 nucleotides: TGTGCCAGTAGTGATTCCGGGACAGGGGGAGATACGCAGTATTTT.

The chain carries TRBV6-6 and TRBJ2-2; D unclear. From germline, CDR1 is MNHNY and CDR2 SVGAGI (reference sequence). V lost 7 bases to trimming and J lost 2 bases, with 14 bases between them. The CDR3 is 15 amino acids. The CDR3 DNA follows: TGTGCCAGCACCCACCCATCACTAAACACCGGGGAGCTGTTTTTT. It is translated as CASTHPSLNTGELFF.

In this sample, this clone turned up once. The genes are TRBV6-1 and TRBJ2-7; 14 positions agree with TRBD2. CDR1 and CDR2 from the germline V gene are MNHNS and SASEGT. CDR3 size: 15 residues. The junction had 2 bases not matched to a gene; V was cut back by 3 bases and J by 4 bases. DNA for the CDR3: TGTGCCAGCAGTGAGGGACTAGCGGGAGTGTACGAGCAGTACTTC. Amino acid sequence: CASSEGLAGVYEQYF.

This clone is a singleton in its sample. V usage is TRBV30 and J usage is TRBJ1-4; D is possibly TRBD1 (6 bases). Trimming removed 3 bases at V and 4 bases at J, with 12 bases between. The V gene's germline CDR1 is GTSNPN and CDR2 SVGIG (reference sequence). CDR3 length: 14 amino acids. The CDR3 is CAWSGQFYNEKLFF. CDR3 DNA: TGTGCCTGGAGCGGACAGTTTTATAATGAAAAACTGTTTTTT.

The V call is TRBV28, the J call TRBJ1-2; D gene uncertain. CDR1 is MDHEN, CDR2 SYDVKM, per germline. This CDR3 spans 17 amino acids. V was trimmed by 2 bases and J by 1 base, leaving 17 bases between them. The CDR3 DNA follows: TGTGCCAGCAGTTTAAAACGCGCAGGCCACCTTAACTATGGCTACACCTTC. It encodes CASSLKRAGHLNYGYTF.

The chain recombines TRBV24-1 with TRBJ2-1; TRBD2 agrees at 7 bases. The V gene's germline CDR1 is KGHDR and CDR2 SFDVKD. V shed 2 bases, J shed 5 bases, and the junction held 11 bases outside the gene matches. The CDR3 runs 17 residues. CDR3 sequence: CATSDSSWERGNNEQFF. Here the CDR3 DNA reads TGTGCCACCAGTGATTCTTCATGGGAGCGGGGCAACAATGAGCAGTTCTTC.

J is TRBJ1-2 and V is TRBV19; TRBD1 might be the D (5 bases). CDR3 length: 12 residues. CDR1 is LNHDA, CDR2 SQIVND, per germline (reference sequence). V shed 5 bases and J shed 4 bases, with 8 bases lying between them. CDR3 coding DNA: TGTGCCAGTAGTCCGGACATCTATGGCTACACCTTC. This codes for CASSPDIYGYTF.

This chain uses TRBV27 with TRBJ2-7, with 12 bases matching TRBD2. Trimming cost V 5 bases and J 3 bases; bases outside gene matches: 8. This CDR3 comprises 16 residues. Germline assignment: CDR1 MNHEY and CDR2 SMNVEV (reference sequence). Written as DNA, the CDR3 is TGTGCCAGCAGTCGAACCCTAGCGGGAGGGTTCTACGAGCAGTACTTC. Protein product: CASSRTLAGGFYEQYF.

The chain combines TRBV11-2 with TRBJ2-7; D is unclear. V dropped 2 bases and J dropped 5 bases, with 4 bases sitting between them. CDR1 SGHAT and CDR2 FQNNGV come from the germline V gene. CDR3 size: 11 residues. The CDR3 sequence is CASSLINEQYF. In DNA form, the CDR3 reads TGTGCCAGCAGCTTAATCAACGAGCAGTACTTC. The complete variable domain, with remaining parts taken from reference TRBV11-2 and TRBJ2-7, reads EAGVAQSPRYKIIEKRQSVAFWCNPISGHATLYWYQQILGQGPKLLIQFQNNGVVDDSQLPKDRFSAERLKGVDSTLKIQPAKLEDSAVYLCASSLINEQYFGPGTRLTVT.

This chain connects TRBV24-1 to TRBJ2-7, with D possibly being TRBD1 (5 bases). CDR3 length: 13 residues. V lost 0 bases and J lost 6, with 8 bases in between. Germline V gene lookup returns CDR1 KGHDR and CDR2 SFDVKD. The CDR3 protein is CATSDLQGGEQYF. DNA of the CDR3: TGTGCCACCAGTGATTTGCAGGGTGGCGAGCAGTACTTC.

This chain connects TRBV9 to TRBJ2-1, with D perhaps matching TRBD2 (7 bases). The CDR3 extends over 16 amino acids. Germline V gene sequence: CDR1 SGDLS, CDR2 YYNGEE. V was clipped by 4 bases and J by 8 bases, with 22 bases between them. The CDR3 loop reads CASSSQALGGGDEQFF. In DNA form, the CDR3 reads TGTGCCAGCAGCTCCCAGGCCCTGGGGGGGGGCGATGAGCAGTTCTTC. The entire variable domain, with the rest obtained from reference TRBV9 and TRBJ2-1, is as follows: DSGVTQTPKHLITATGQRVTLRCSPRSGDLSVYWYQQSLDQGLQFLIQYYNGEERAKGNILERFSAQQFPDLHSELNLSSLELGDSALYFCASSSQALGGGDEQFFGPGTRLTVL.

J is TRBJ1-1 and V is TRBV28, with 7 bases identical to TRBD1. V shed 7 bases and J 5 bases; nucleotides not matched to a gene: 13. Per the germline V gene, CDR1 is MDHEN and CDR2 is SYDVKM. The length of the CDR3 is 15 residues. The CDR3 DNA reads as TGTGCCAGCAAGGGGGCAGGTTACTCGGGGACTGAAGCTTTCTTT. Translated, it gives CASKGAGYSGTEAFF. Based on the CDR3 plus reference TRBV28 and TRBJ1-1, the full variable domain is DVKVTQSSRYLVKRTGEKVFLECVQDMDHENMFWYRQDPGLGLRLIYFSYDVKMKEKGDIPEGYSVSREKKERFSLILESASTNQTSMYLCASKGAGYSGTEAFFGQGTRLTVV.

This chain connects TRBV3-1 (or the pseudogene TRBV3-2) to TRBJ2-1; D perhaps matches TRBD1 (5 bases). CDR1 is LGHDT, CDR2 YNNKEL, per germline (reference sequence). Trimming pared 1 base from V and 0 bases from J, leaving 13 bases between. The length of the CDR3 is 17 residues. The CDR3 loop reads CASSQARQTSSYNEQFF. The DNA for the CDR3 is TGTGCCAGCAGCCAAGCCAGACAGACGAGCTCCTACAATGAGCAGTTCTTC.

This chain joins TRBV6-5 and TRBJ2-1; possibly TRBD1 for D (6 bases). The length of the CDR3 is 15 residues. V lost 4 bases and J lost 6, with 16 bases in between. The germline V gene encodes CDR1 MNHEY and CDR2 SVGAGI. The CDR3 sequence: CASSFTGTLGNEQFF. The CDR3 region has the DNA TGTGCCAGCAGTTTCACCGGGACACTTGGCAATGAGCAGTTCTTC.

The V call is TRBV28, the J call TRBJ1-1, with a possible D match to TRBD1 (5 bases). The V and J ends lost 0 bases and 1 base respectively, with 6 bases between them. The CDR3 spans 14 residues. Germline loops: CDR1 MDHEN, CDR2 SYDVKM. CDR3 DNA: TGTGCCAGCAGTTTATGGACAGAGAACACTGAAGCTTTCTTT. It specifies CASSLWTENTEAFF. The full variable domain, its missing parts supplied by reference TRBV28 and TRBJ1-1, is DVKVTQSSRYLVKRTGEKVFLECVQDMDHENMFWYRQDPGLGLRLIYFSYDVKMKEKGDIPEGYSVSREKKERFSLILESASTNQTSMYLCASSLWTENTEAFFGQGTRLTVV.

The chain links TRBV11-3 to TRBJ2-3; perhaps TRBD2 as D (6 bases). Trimming removed 4 bases at V and 5 bases at J, with 10 bases between. CDR1 and CDR2 from the germline V gene are SGHNT and YENEEA. The CDR3 spans 13 residues. The CDR3 nucleotides read TGTGCCAGCAGCTGGGGGGTTGGAGATACGCAGTATTTT. This encodes CASSWGVGDTQYF.

The chain combines TRBV11-2 with TRBJ1-2; 7 bases are shared with TRBD1. The CDR3 covers 14 residues. The V segment lost 5 bases and the J segment 3 bases; nucleotides outside the gene matches: 6. Germline loops: CDR1 SGHAT, CDR2 FQNNGV. DNA for the CDR3: TGTGCCAGCAGCCCGGGACAGCGGGACTATGGCTACACCTTC. Its protein product is CASSPGQRDYGYTF.

V is TRBV19 and J is TRBJ2-7, with 8 bases matching TRBD2. Germline loops: CDR1 LNHDA, CDR2 SQIVND (reference sequence). The CDR3 has 15 residues. The junction had 9 bases not matched to a gene; V was cut back by 5 bases and J by 3 bases. The CDR3 spells CASSPSGSPNYEQYF. DNA of the CDR3: TGTGCCAGTAGTCCGAGCGGGAGTCCCAACTACGAGCAGTACTTC.

The rearrangement links TRBV7-9 to TRBJ1-3; D is ambiguous. Trimming removed 3 bases from V and 8 bases from J, with 8 bases in between. This CDR3 is built from 12 residues. The germline gives CDR1 SEHNR, CDR2 FQNEAQ (reference sequence). CDR3 region: CASSFQRDTIYF. CDR3 bases: TGTGCCAGCAGCTTCCAACGGGACACCATATATTTT.

The chain joins TRBV6-5 to TRBJ1-6; the D gene is possibly TRBD1 (6 bases). The CDR3 covers 14 residues. Germline CDR1 MNHEY, CDR2 SVGAGI. V was trimmed by 6 bases and J by 5 bases, leaving 11 bases between them. DNA for the CDR3: TGTGCCAGCAGACAGGGCCGAGATAATTCACCCCTCCACTTT. It codes for CASRQGRDNSPLHF.

This chain joins TRBV7-9 and TRBJ2-7; a possible D gene is TRBD1 (6 bases). Germline V gene lookup returns CDR1 SEHNR and CDR2 FQNEAQ (reference sequence). The CDR3 is made up of 14 amino acids. The V end lost 1 base, the J end lost 6 bases, and 13 bases lay between the germline ends. The chain's CDR3 is CASSLGLKGGEQYF. In DNA form, the CDR3 reads TGTGCCAGCAGCTTAGGCCTAAAAGGGGGCGAGCAGTACTTC.

The genes are TRBV30 and TRBJ1-2, with D possibly matching TRBD1 (6 bases). Germline assignment: CDR1 GTSNPN and CDR2 SVGIG (reference sequence). V was clipped by 3 bases and J by 2 bases, with 13 bases between them. The CDR3 extends over 14 amino acids. CDR3 sequence (DNA): TGTGCCTGGAGGAGCCAGGGGAGAAACTATGGCTACACCTTC. This codes for CAWRSQGRNYGYTF.

The J gene is TRBJ2-2, the V gene TRBV5-1; TRBD2 matches 10 bases. With 1 base clipped from V and 0 bases from J, the junction kept 9 bases outside the gene matches. Germline loops: CDR1 SGHRS, CDR2 YFSETQ. CDR3 length: 19 amino acids. The CDR3 here is CASSLLRTSGPANTGELFF. The CDR3 DNA reads TGCGCCAGCAGCTTGCTTAGGACTAGCGGACCAGCGAACACCGGGGAGCTGTTTTTT.

The chain joins TRBV6-6 to TRBJ2-5; TRBD2 is a possible D gene (6 bases). The germline V and J ends were trimmed by 6 bases and 9 bases, with 23 bases remaining between them. The CDR3 sequence is 15 residues long. The germline gives CDR1 MNHNY, CDR2 SVGAGI (reference sequence). CDR3 DNA: TGTGCCAGCAGGCCAGAAGGAGGGTTCCTAAGGGCCCAGTACTTC. The encoded protein is CASRPEGGFLRAQYF.

The chain combines TRBV3-1 (or the pseudogene TRBV3-2) with TRBJ2-1, with TRBD2 as a possible D gene (6 bases). V was cut by 2 bases and J by 5 bases, with 16 bases left in between. Germline V gene data show CDR1 as LGHDT and CDR2 as YNNKEL (reference sequence). The CDR3 has 16 amino acids. DNA of the CDR3: TGTGCCAGCAGCCAATCCACCCCGGGAGAGAACAATGAGCAGTTCTTC. Amino acids: CASSQSTPGENNEQFF.

The chain joins TRBV5-6 to TRBJ2-1; a weak D match, TRBD2 (6 bases). Germline CDR1 SGHDT, CDR2 YYEEEE. The CDR3 has 16 amino acids. V gave up 6 bases and J gave up 3 bases, with 19 bases separating them. The CDR3 DNA reads TGTGCCAGCAACCCATGGGAGGACACCCTCTACAATGAGCAGTTCTTC. It specifies CASNPWEDTLYNEQFF.

The rearrangement links TRBV6-5 to TRBJ1-1; TRBD1 agrees at 10 bases. With 5 bases clipped from V and 4 bases from J, the junction kept 7 bases outside the gene matches. This CDR3 region has 15 residues. Germline V gene lookup returns CDR1 MNHEY and CDR2 SVGAGI. CDR3 coding DNA: TGTGCCAGCAGTATCAGGGACAGGGGAAGCACTGAAGCTTTCTTT. This translates into CASSIRDRGSTEAFF.

This rearrangement joins TRBV5-4 to TRBJ1-1; a possible D gene is TRBD1 (6 bases). CDR3 length equals 13 residues. The V end was cut by 5 bases, the J end by 4 bases, with 12 bases between. CDR1 and CDR2 (germline): SGHNT, YYREEE (reference sequence). The chain's CDR3 is CASRIDRLTEAFF. The CDR3 nucleotides read TGTGCCAGCAGGATTGACAGGCTCACTGAAGCTTTCTTT.